Shown below are 21 T cell receptor beta chains from a single sample sequenced in a study of OX40 agonist ivuxolimab in advanced cancers. The method was immunoSEQ multiplex PCR; TCRdb's version includes in-frame clones alone and lacks a portion of them. The sample carries about 82,000 clones, around 88% recorded once. The sequenced sample was CD4+ or CD8+ T cells sorted from blood, obtained in a trial of the OX40 agonist ivuxolimab. The receptors stem from an adult with an advanced solid tumor such as melanoma, head and neck, liver or kidney cancer.

The chain recombines TRBV6-5 with TRBJ1-5; 9 bases are a match to TRBD1. The CDR3 is 14 residues long. V trimming: 5 bases; J trimming: 7 bases; junction bases outside the gene matches: 6. Germline values: CDR1 MNHEY, CDR2 SVGAGI. CDR3 DNA: TGTGCCAGCAGTCCGGACAGGGGAAGACAGCCCCAGCATTTT. It specifies CASSPDRGRQPQHF.

The table lists this clone with a few counts. The chain is built from TRBV19 and TRBJ2-7; TRBD1 matches at 10 bases. The V gene end was trimmed by 5 bases and the J gene end by 3 bases; junction bases not matched to a gene: 7. CDR1 is LNHDA and CDR2 is SQIVND in the germline V gene (reference sequence). The CDR3 is 15 residues long. The CDR3: CASSATRDRGYEQYF. The CDR3 DNA follows: TGTGCCAGTAGTGCCACCCGGGACAGGGGCTACGAGCAGTACTTC.

This chain uses TRBV5-1 with TRBJ2-7; TRBD1 agrees at 8 bases. The CDR3 loop spans 18 amino acids. The V and J ends lost 1 base and 3 bases, in that order; junction bases with no gene match: 15. Germline loops: CDR1 SGHRS, CDR2 YFSETQ. CDR3: CASSLRVPQGARGYEQYF. The CDR3 DNA follows: TGCGCCAGCAGCTTGAGGGTCCCCCAGGGGGCGCGAGGCTACGAGCAGTACTTC.

This clone was recorded a few times. The chain carries TRBV4-3 and TRBJ2-3, with 10 bases that match TRBD2. This CDR3 has 15 residues. V gave up 4 bases and J gave up 4 bases; unmatched junction bases: 5. CDR1 and CDR2 (germline): LGHNA, YSLEER. As DNA, the CDR3 is TGCGCCAGCAGCCGTTCAGCGGGAGGGGCAGATACGCAGTATTTT. Translating it yields CASSRSAGGADTQYF.

This sequence joins TRBV6-6 and TRBJ1-5, with 7 positions matching TRBD1. Looked up from germline, CDR1 is MNHNY and CDR2 is SVGAGI (reference sequence). The CDR3 totals 15 residues. With V trimmed by 5 bases and J by 4 bases, 8 bases remained unmatched. In nucleotides, the CDR3 is TGTGCCAGCAGTCCTACCGGGACAGTAAATCAGCCCCAGCATTTT. Translating gives CASSPTGTVNQPQHF.

The J gene is TRBJ2-7, the V gene TRBV5-1; 12 positions agree with TRBD2. This CDR3 region has 16 residues. V gave up 0 bases and J gave up 2 bases; unmatched junction bases: 3. Germline V gene sequence: CDR1 SGHRS, CDR2 YFSETQ. The CDR3 loop reads CASSLELAGGPYEQYF. DNA of the CDR3: TGCGCCAGCAGCTTGGAGCTAGCGGGAGGGCCCTACGAGCAGTACTTC.

The rearrangement uses TRBV6-1 and TRBJ2-1, with D tentatively TRBD1 (7 bases). Germline V lookup: CDR1 MNHNS, CDR2 SASEGT. The CDR3 extends over 16 amino acids. V lost 4 bases and J lost 1, with 14 bases in between. The CDR3 spells CASSGATGRSYNEQFF. The CDR3 nucleotides read TGTGCCAGCAGTGGGGCGACAGGGAGGTCCTACAATGAGCAGTTCTTC.

The chain has TRBV2 and TRBJ1-1; no reliable D call. Germline CDR1 is SNHLY and CDR2 is FYNNEI. The CDR3 runs to 14 residues. V dropped 8 bases and J dropped 1 base, with 14 bases sitting between them. CDR3 DNA sequence: TGTGCCAGCCTCTCCTCCCCGGCGAACACTGAAGCTTTCTTT. Its protein is CASLSSPANTEAFF.

The chain has TRBV27 and TRBJ2-5; tentatively, D is TRBD1 (6 bases). Trimming left V 3 bases short and J 2 bases short, with 16 bases between. The CDR3 sequence is 16 residues long. The germline gives CDR1 MNHEY, CDR2 SMNVEV (reference sequence). In DNA form, the CDR3 reads TGTGCCAGCAGTTTTTATCGTGGACAGAATCAAGAGACCCAGTACTTC. Its translation is CASSFYRGQNQETQYF.

There are many counts of this clone. The CDR3, as DNA: TGTGCCAGCAGCTCTTATAGACAGGGCAGCTATGGCTACACCTTC. This gives the protein CASSSYRQGSYGYTF. V gene TRBV5-6 combines with J gene TRBJ1-2; 7 bases map to TRBD1. V lost 3 bases to trimming and J lost 4 bases; unmatched junction nucleotides: 9. Germline values: CDR1 SGHDT, CDR2 YYEEEE. CDR3 size: 15 residues.

This clone was counted once. The chain uses TRBV5-4 and TRBJ2-3, with a possible D match to TRBD2 (6 bases). V lost 4 bases, J lost 8 bases, and 23 bases lay in between. From germline, CDR1 is SGHNT and CDR2 YYREEE (reference sequence). The CDR3 is made up of 16 amino acids. CDR3 loop: CASSTGTGWFEATQYF. CDR3 bases: TGTGCCAGCAGCACCGGGACTGGGTGGTTCGAGGCTACGCAGTATTTT.

The chain joins TRBV7-2 to TRBJ2-5; TRBD2 agrees at 10 bases. The J call may not be correct, given that the DNA end is closer to TRBJ2-7. The CDR3 loop spans 15 amino acids. CDR1 is SGHTA, CDR2 FQGNSA, per germline. Here the CDR3 DNA reads TGTGCCAGCAGCAAAAGGCTAGCGGGAGACTACGAGCAGTACTTC. It encodes CASSKRLAGDYEQYF.

This sequence joins TRBV28 and TRBJ1-1; 8 bases are a match to TRBD1. Per germline, CDR1 MDHEN and CDR2 SYDVKM. J was trimmed by 4 bases and V by 6 bases; bases with no gene match: 7. This CDR3 contains 14 residues. The CDR3 reads CASRYTTGVTEAFF. As DNA, the CDR3 is TGTGCCAGCAGATATACGACAGGGGTCACTGAAGCTTTCTTT. The variable domain in full, with the rest retrieved from reference TRBV28 and TRBJ1-1, is DVKVTQSSRYLVKRTGEKVFLECVQDMDHENMFWYRQDPGLGLRLIYFSYDVKMKEKGDIPEGYSVSREKKERFSLILESASTNQTSMYLCASRYTTGVTEAFFGQGTRLTVV.

The chain carries TRBV27 and TRBJ2-7; 11 nucleotides align to TRBD1. V dropped 3 bases and J dropped 3; count of bases not matched to a gene: 16. The CDR3 is made up of 19 amino acids. Germline loops: CDR1 MNHEY, CDR2 SMNVEV (reference sequence). Here the CDR3 reads CASSFRVDGTGGLVYEQYF. The CDR3 coding sequence is TGTGCCAGCAGTTTCCGTGTAGATGGGACAGGGGGATTAGTCTACGAGCAGTACTTC.

A single count supports this clone. The V gene is TRBV21-1, the J gene TRBJ2-7. TRBV21-1 is a pseudogene segment. This CDR3 is built from 15 residues. CDR3 in DNA: TGTGCCAGCAGCAACCACACGGCCAGCTCCTACGAGCAGTACTTC. Protein: CASSNHTASSYEQYF.

The chain recombines TRBV27 with TRBJ2-1, with TRBD2 as a possible D gene (5 bases). Per germline, CDR1 MNHEY and CDR2 SMNVEV (reference sequence). Trimming stripped 4 bases from V and 8 bases from J, with 15 bases between. The CDR3 is made up of 14 amino acids. The CDR3 bases are TGTGCCAGCAGTTGGGAGACTATGCGAGATGAGCAGTTCTTC. Encoded protein: CASSWETMRDEQFF.

This chain links TRBV25-1 with TRBJ2-2; 7 bases map to TRBD2. CDR1 is MGHDK, CDR2 SYGVNS, per germline. The CDR3 covers 16 residues. J was trimmed by 4 bases and V by 2 bases; bases with no gene match: 7. CDR3 region: CASSEVGGPSTGELFF. CDR3 coding DNA: TGTGCCAGCAGTGAAGTGGGAGGGCCGAGCACCGGGGAGCTGTTTTTT. The whole variable domain, filled in from reference TRBV25-1 and TRBJ2-2, reads EADIYQTPRYLVIGTGKKITLECSQTMGHDKMYWYQQDPGMELHLIHYSYGVNSTEKGDLSSESTVSRIRTEHFPLTLESARPSHTSQYLCASSEVGGPSTGELFFGEGSRLTVL.

The V call is TRBV29-1, the J call TRBJ2-7; the match to TRBD1 covers 7 bases. With 3 bases clipped from V and 5 bases from J, the junction kept 4 bases outside the gene matches. Germline lookup yields CDR1 SQVTM and CDR2 ANQGSEA. There are 12 residues in the CDR3. The CDR3 DNA reads TGCAGCGTTGACCAGGGGGTCAACGAGCAGTACTTC. Residues: CSVDQGVNEQYF.

This clone was counted a few times. The chain has TRBV11-2 and TRBJ1-1; no reliable D call. V was pared by 2 bases and J by 6 bases, with 13 bases between. Germline V gene sequence: CDR1 SGHAT, CDR2 FQNNGV. The CDR3 is 14 residues long. The CDR3, as DNA: TGTGCCAGCAGCTTAAGTGTGTGGGAGCCTGAAGCTTTCTTT. Translating it yields CASSLSVWEPEAFF.

The chain recombines TRBV19 with TRBJ2-7, with TRBD2 matching 15 bases. Trimming removed 0 bases from V and 4 bases from J; junction bases left unmatched: 4. This CDR3 comprises 17 residues. Germline V gene lookup returns CDR1 LNHDA and CDR2 SQIVND (reference sequence). Written as DNA, the CDR3 is TGTGCCAGTAGTATAGATCGCGGGACTAGCGGGAGGTACGAGCAGTACTTC. Translation: CASSIDRGTSGRYEQYF.

V usage is TRBV9 and J usage is TRBJ1-2; D is unclear. The CDR3 is 14 amino acids. CDR1 SGDLS and CDR2 YYNGEE come from the germline V gene. Trimming left V 3 bases short and J 6 bases short, with 15 bases between. The CDR3 region is CASSAGNGRNGYTF. The CDR3 DNA reads as TGTGCCAGCAGCGCCGGTAATGGACGAAATGGCTACACCTTC.